These 23 T cell receptor beta chains share one sample of origin, sequenced in a study of blood T cells in healthy people across ages. A second 7 to 11 cycle PCR used barcoded and J-beta primers. TCRdb passed the 5' RACE reads through MiXCR, listing each CDR3 protein once. The table shows some 1.1 million distinct CDR3 sequences, with roughly two fifths occurring only once. Sequencing was done on a sample of blood. These receptors all stem from a man in his late teens or twenties in good health.

This rearrangement joins TRBV27 to TRBJ2-1, with D possibly TRBD2 on 6 matching bases. V gave up 6 bases and J gave up 5 bases, with 20 bases separating them. This CDR3 has 16 residues. CDR1 and CDR2 (germline): MNHEY, SMNVEV (reference sequence). CDR3 region: CASSLRGTVEDNEQFF. CDR3 sequence (DNA): TGTGCCAGCAGCCTCCGCGGGACCGTTGAGGACAATGAGCAGTTCTTC.

The chain joins TRBV5-1 to TRBJ2-3; TRBD2 matches 10 bases. V dropped 4 bases and J dropped 2; count of bases not matched to a gene: 10. This CDR3 contains 17 residues. From germline, CDR1 is SGHRS and CDR2 YFSETQ. The CDR3 protein is CASSPARTSGITDTQYF. The CDR3 bases are TGCGCCAGCAGCCCGGCCCGGACTAGCGGAATCACAGATACGCAGTATTTT.

The rearrangement uses TRBV5-6 and TRBJ2-5; D ambiguous. Near its end, the DNA agrees better with TRBJ2-7, so the J call may be wrong. Germline V lookup: CDR1 SGHDT, CDR2 YYEEEE. This CDR3 spans 11 amino acids. The CDR3 bases are TGTGCCAGCGGGTGGCTAACCGAGCAGTACTTC. As protein: CASGWLTEQYF.

A single count supports this clonotype. The chain has TRBV7-2 and TRBJ2-2; tentatively, D is TRBD1 (5 bases). CDR3 length: 16 residues. From germline, CDR1 is SGHTA and CDR2 FQGNSA. V was clipped by 5 bases and J by 4 bases, with 17 bases between them. In DNA form, the CDR3 reads TGTGCCAGCAGCCCCGATCCGACAGCTCCCACCGGGGAGCTGTTTTTT. Encoded protein: CASSPDPTAPTGELFF.

This clonotype was seen only a few times. The genes are TRBV12-3 or TRBV12-4 and TRBJ1-4, with a possible D match to TRBD1 (6 bases). This CDR3 has 14 amino acids. V dropped 4 bases and J dropped 6 bases, with 12 bases sitting between them. The CDR3 here is CASSSGGRYEKLFF. In DNA form, the CDR3 reads TGTGCCAGCAGTTCGGGGGGGCGGTATGAAAAACTGTTTTTT.

The rearrangement links TRBV6-1 to TRBJ1-2; the D is unclear. V shed 1 base and J shed 2 bases, with 5 bases lying between them. From germline, CDR1 is MNHNS and CDR2 SASEGT. This CDR3 region has 13 residues. Here the CDR3 reads CASSEEGNYGYTF. The CDR3 DNA follows: TGTGCCAGCAGTGAAGAGGGCAACTATGGCTACACCTTC.

The J gene is TRBJ2-1, the V gene TRBV4-1; TRBD2 matches at 12 bases. The length of the CDR3 is 19 residues. V lost 0 bases and J lost 3; bases outside the gene matches: 9. Germline assignment: CDR1 MGHRA and CDR2 YSYEKL. Written as DNA, the CDR3 is TGCGCCAGCAGCCAAGATCGTCTAGCGGGGGGGCCCCTCTACAATGAGCAGTTCTTC. As protein: CASSQDRLAGGPLYNEQFF.

CDR3 bases: TGCAGCGTTGAAAAGACAGGGATGAACACTGAAGCTTTCTTT. Encoded protein: CSVEKTGMNTEAFF. The chain links TRBV29-1 to TRBJ1-1, with 7 bases identical to TRBD1. Germline V gene data show CDR1 as SQVTM and CDR2 as ANQGSEA. The CDR3 consists of 14 residues. V dropped 2 bases and J dropped 0; count of bases not matched to a gene: 3.

A few counts support this clonotype. The CDR3 here is CASSGEGLGRGYEQYF. The CDR3 DNA reads as TGTGCCAGCAGTGGCGAGGGTTTAGGTAGGGGCTACGAGCAGTACTTC. This rearrangement joins TRBV6-4 to TRBJ2-7; D possibly uses TRBD1 or TRBD2 (5 bases each). The CDR3 runs 16 residues. Trimming removed 4 bases at V and 3 bases at J, with 19 bases between. CDR1 MRHNA and CDR2 SNTAGT come from the germline V gene.

This clonotype was recorded at least ten times. The chain employs TRBV29-1 and TRBJ1-2, with D unclear. Germline V gene sequence: CDR1 SQVTM, CDR2 ANQGSEA. This CDR3 has 10 amino acids. The V gene lost 3 bases and the J gene lost 8 bases, with 7 bases spanning the gap. The CDR3 region is CSVDQEGYTF. The CDR3 DNA reads TGCAGCGTTGACCAAGAGGGCTACACCTTC.

The V and J genes are TRBV20-1 and TRBJ2-5, with a possible D match to TRBD1 (5 bases). Matching the DNA end better, TRBJ2-7 makes the J call doubtful. The CDR3 sequence is 13 residues long. CDR1 and CDR2 (germline): DFQATT, SNEGSKA (reference sequence). The CDR3 reads CSAPPPQGYEQYF. CDR3 DNA sequence: TGCAGTGCGCCCCCACCCCAGGGCTACGAGCAGTACTTC.

The genes are TRBV12-3 or TRBV12-4 and TRBJ2-5, with D tentatively TRBD1 (6 bases). V was cut by 6 bases and J by 5 bases, with 16 bases left in between. The CDR3 totals 14 residues. This CDR3 is CASSQGTVGETQYF. As DNA, the CDR3 is TGTGCCAGCAGCCAGGGGACCGTGGGGGAGACCCAGTACTTC.

As concerns this clonotype: One end of the junction is discordant with germline, which a read error may explain. The CDR3 region is CVSSPAGTQSEAFF. CDR3 DNA: TGTGTCAGCAGCCCAGCCGGGACGCAGAGTGAAGCTTTCTTT. The chain has TRBV7-2 and TRBJ1-1, with TRBD1 as a possible D gene (5 bases). CDR3 length: 14 amino acids. Germline V gives CDR1 SGHTA, CDR2 FQGNSA. The full variable domain, completed using reference TRBV7-2 and TRBJ1-1, is GAGVSQSPSNKVTEKGKDVELRCDPISGHTALYWYRQSLGQGLEFLIYFQGNSAPDKSGLPSDRFSAERTGGSVSTLTIQRTQQEDSAVYLCVSSPAGTQSEAFFGQGTRLTVV.

In this sample, this clonotype turned up a few times. The chain joins TRBV10-3 to TRBJ2-2, with D perhaps matching TRBD1 (6 bases). V was clipped by 4 bases and J by 4 bases, with 10 bases between them. The CDR3 covers 14 residues. Germline values: CDR1 ENHRY, CDR2 SYGVKD. CDR3 loop: CAISGDTLTGELFF. The CDR3 DNA sequence: TGTGCCATCAGTGGGGACACGCTCACCGGGGAGCTGTTTTTT.

There are a few counts of this clonotype. V usage is TRBV20-1 and J usage is TRBJ2-4; perhaps D is TRBD1 or TRBD2 (5 bases each). V dropped 1 base and J dropped 10 bases, with 14 bases sitting between them. Germline lookup yields CDR1 DFQATT and CDR2 SNEGSKA (reference sequence). The CDR3 is 13 amino acids. This chain's CDR3 is CSARVPSPGIQYF. The DNA for the CDR3 is TGCAGTGCTAGAGTTCCTAGCCCAGGGATTCAGTACTTC.

The chain employs TRBV14 and TRBJ2-5, with 7 bases identical to TRBD1. V dropped 3 bases and J dropped 7; count of bases not matched to a gene: 17. There are 17 residues in the CDR3. Germline V gene lookup returns CDR1 SGHDN and CDR2 FVKESK. CDR3 residues: CASSQTSEGAIGGTQYF. In DNA, the CDR3 is TGTGCCAGCAGCCAGACATCCGAGGGGGCCATAGGGGGGACCCAGTACTTC.

Only a few counts were recorded for this clonotype. The chain couples TRBV3-1 to TRBJ1-2, with unresolved D. This CDR3 contains 12 residues. V dropped 0 bases and J dropped 7 bases, with 6 bases sitting between them. CDR1 LGHDT and CDR2 YNNKEL come from the germline V gene (reference sequence). The CDR3 DNA reads as TGTGCCAGCAGCCAAGACCCCGTTGGCTACACCTTC. Its translation: CASSQDPVGYTF.

This clonotype was observed a few times. The CDR3 loop reads CASRRGVSGVDTQYF. For the CDR3, the DNA is TGTGCCAGCAGGCGTGGGGTATCGGGGGTAGATACGCAGTATTTT. The gene calls are TRBV12-3 or TRBV12-4 and TRBJ2-3; tentative D call: TRBD2 (6 bases). Trimming shortened V by 6 bases and J by 5 bases, and 18 bases separated the two germline ends. CDR3 length: 15 residues.

This clonotype has only a few counts. The genes are TRBV24-1 and TRBJ2-1; 7 nucleotides align to TRBD1. Looked up from germline, CDR1 is KGHDR and CDR2 is SFDVKD. Trimming took 4 bases from V and 7 from J; bases not matched to a gene: 15. The CDR3 contains 17 residues. The CDR3 nucleotides are TGTGCCACCAGTGACCTCAACAGGGGCCGCCATCTAAATGAGCAGTTCTTC. Translated: CATSDLNRGRHLNEQFF.

The rearrangement links TRBV20-1 to TRBJ2-7; 12 bases fit TRBD2. The DNA end lines up better with TRBJ2-5; the J call may be wrong. This CDR3 contains 14 residues. Germline V gene sequence: CDR1 DFQATT, CDR2 SNEGSKA (reference sequence). The CDR3 nucleotides are TGCAGTGCTAGTCGACTAGCGGGGGTGGAGACCCAGTACTTC. This codes for CSASRLAGVETQYF.

In DNA form, the CDR3 reads TGTGCCATCAGTGAGCGGGGGATCGCTGCGGACATTCAGTACTTC. Translated: CAISERGIAADIQYF. The chain joins TRBV10-3 to TRBJ2-4, with a tentative D call TRBD2 (6 bases). Germline V lookup: CDR1 ENHRY, CDR2 SYGVKD. The CDR3 runs 15 residues. Trimming removed 2 bases at V and 8 bases at J, with 16 bases between.

This clonotype turned up a few times. The J gene is TRBJ2-1, the V gene TRBV4-3; 11 nucleotides align to TRBD1. The CDR3 totals 17 residues. Per the germline V gene, CDR1 is LGHNA and CDR2 is YSLEER. The V gene end was trimmed by 0 bases and the J gene end by 5 bases; junction bases not matched to a gene: 6. The CDR3 protein is CASSQEPGQGENNEQFF. The CDR3 DNA follows: TGCGCCAGCAGCCAAGAGCCGGGACAGGGGGAAAACAATGAGCAGTTCTTC.

This clonotype was observed a few times. In nucleotides, the CDR3 is TGCAGCGTTGCCACGACGACGGGGAATGAGCAGTACTTC. This translates into CSVATTTGNEQYF. The chain has TRBV29-1 and TRBJ2-7, with D possibly being TRBD2 (5 bases). Germline values: CDR1 SQVTM, CDR2 ANQGSEA. The CDR3 has 13 residues. The V end lost 4 bases, the J end lost 7 bases, and 17 bases lay between the germline ends.